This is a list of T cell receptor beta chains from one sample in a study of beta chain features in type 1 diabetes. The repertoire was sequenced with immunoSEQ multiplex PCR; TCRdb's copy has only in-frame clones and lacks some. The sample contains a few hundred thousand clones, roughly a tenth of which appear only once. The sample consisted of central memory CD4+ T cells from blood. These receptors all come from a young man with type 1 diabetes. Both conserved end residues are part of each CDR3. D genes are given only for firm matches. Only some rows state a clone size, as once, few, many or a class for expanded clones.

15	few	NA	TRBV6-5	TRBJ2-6	TGTGCCAGCAGTTACGTGATCTCTGGGGCCAACGTCCTGACTTTC	CASSYVISGANVLTF
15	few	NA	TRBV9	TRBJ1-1	TGTGCCAGCAGCTTAGTGGTGGGAGGGGTGGCTGAAGCTTTCTTT	CASSLVVGGVAEAFF
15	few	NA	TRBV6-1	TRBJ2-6	TGTGCCAGCAGTAGTACGACCTCTGGGGCCAACGTCCTGACTTTC	CASSSTTSGANVLTF
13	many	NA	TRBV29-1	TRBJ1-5	TGCAGCGTTATGAGCAATAGCAATCAGCCCCAGCATTTT	CSVMSNSNQPQHF
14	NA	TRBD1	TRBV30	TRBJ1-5	TGTGCCTGGAGTGTAGGGACAGCGAATCAGCCCCAGCATTTT	CAWSVGTANQPQHF
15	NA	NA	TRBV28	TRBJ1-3	TGTGCCAGCTTAACTGGTCAGCTCTCTGGAAACACCATATATTTT	CASLTGQLSGNTIYF
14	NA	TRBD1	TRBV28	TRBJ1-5	TGTGCCAGCAGTCCGGGACAGGCTTATCAGCCCCAGCATTTT	CASSPGQAYQPQHF
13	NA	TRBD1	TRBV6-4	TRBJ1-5	TGTGCCAGCAGCCGTGGACAGGTGCAGCCCCAGCATTTT	CASSRGQVQPQHF
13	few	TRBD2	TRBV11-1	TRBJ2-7	TGTGCCAGCAGCGTAGCGGGAGGGTTGGAGCAGTACTTC	CASSVAGGLEQYF
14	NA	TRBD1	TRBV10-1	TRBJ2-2	TGCGCCAGCAGGGGGACAGGGACCACCGGGGAGCTGTTTTTT	CASRGTGTTGELFF
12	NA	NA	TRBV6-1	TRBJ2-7	TGTGCCAGCAGTCCGACGGGATACGAGCAGTACTTC	CASSPTGYEQYF
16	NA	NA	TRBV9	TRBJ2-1	TGTGCCAGCAGCCCTGGGGCGGCGGGATGGTTCGATGAGCAGTTCTTC	CASSPGAAGWFDEQFF
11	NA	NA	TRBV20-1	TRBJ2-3	TGCAGTGCTAGCCCTGAAGATACGCAGTATTTT	CSASPEDTQYF
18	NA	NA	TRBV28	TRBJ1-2	TGTGCCAGCAGCCCGGCGGGGACACGTCTATCCCTCAGCTATGGCTACACCTTC	CASSPAGTRLSLSYGYTF
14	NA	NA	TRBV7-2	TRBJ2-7	TGTGCCAGCAGCTTACAGGGCATTTCCCTCGAGCAGTACTTC	CASSLQGISLEQYF
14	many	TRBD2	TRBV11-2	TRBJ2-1	TGTGCCAGCAGCTTGACTAGCTACGACGATGAGCAGTTCTTC	CASSLTSYDDEQFF